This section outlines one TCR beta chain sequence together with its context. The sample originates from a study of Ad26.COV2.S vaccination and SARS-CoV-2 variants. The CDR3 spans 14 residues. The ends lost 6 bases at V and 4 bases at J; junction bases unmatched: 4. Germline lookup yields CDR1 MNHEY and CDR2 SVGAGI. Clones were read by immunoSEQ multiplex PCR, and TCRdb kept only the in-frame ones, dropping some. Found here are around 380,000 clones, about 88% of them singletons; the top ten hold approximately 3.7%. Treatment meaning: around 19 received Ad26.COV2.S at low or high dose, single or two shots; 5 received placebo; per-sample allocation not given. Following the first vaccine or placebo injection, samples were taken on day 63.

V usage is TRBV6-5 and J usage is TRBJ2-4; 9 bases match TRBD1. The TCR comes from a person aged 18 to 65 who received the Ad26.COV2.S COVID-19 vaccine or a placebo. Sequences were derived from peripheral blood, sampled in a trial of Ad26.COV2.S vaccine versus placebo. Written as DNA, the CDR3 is TGTGCCAGCAGGCAGGGACAGGGAAAAAACATTCAGTACTTC. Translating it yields CASRQGQGKNIQYF.